This T cell receptor (beta chain) is from a study of T cells after yellow fever vaccination. Study-level information: Fractions of low cell number were prepared using SMART-Seq v4 Ultra Low Input. Study conclusions and caveats: Re-detected after boosting: most primary clones, 96% of CD4 and over 80% of CD8.

The CDR3 sequence is 12 residues long. V lost 2 bases to trimming and J lost 9 bases, with 7 bases between them. CDR1 and CDR2 from the germline V gene are SGHTA and FQGNSA. With regard to this clonotype: Its antigen is currently unknown.

TCRdb reprocessed the 5' RACE reads via MiXCR and lists one record per CDR3 protein. Of 150,000 to 200,000 distinct CDR3 sequences listed, roughly a tenth were seen once; the top ten hold roughly 36%. Sample: CD8+ T cells sorted from PBMCs, taken 45 days after the yellow fever booster vaccination. The receptor was derived from a man between 18 and 29 years old who received the YFV17D yellow fever vaccine. The chain recombines TRBV7-2 with TRBJ2-2; D not resolved. The CDR3 DNA sequence: TGTGCCAGCAGCTTATCACCCCGGGAGCTGTTTTTT. Translating gives CASSLSPRELFF.